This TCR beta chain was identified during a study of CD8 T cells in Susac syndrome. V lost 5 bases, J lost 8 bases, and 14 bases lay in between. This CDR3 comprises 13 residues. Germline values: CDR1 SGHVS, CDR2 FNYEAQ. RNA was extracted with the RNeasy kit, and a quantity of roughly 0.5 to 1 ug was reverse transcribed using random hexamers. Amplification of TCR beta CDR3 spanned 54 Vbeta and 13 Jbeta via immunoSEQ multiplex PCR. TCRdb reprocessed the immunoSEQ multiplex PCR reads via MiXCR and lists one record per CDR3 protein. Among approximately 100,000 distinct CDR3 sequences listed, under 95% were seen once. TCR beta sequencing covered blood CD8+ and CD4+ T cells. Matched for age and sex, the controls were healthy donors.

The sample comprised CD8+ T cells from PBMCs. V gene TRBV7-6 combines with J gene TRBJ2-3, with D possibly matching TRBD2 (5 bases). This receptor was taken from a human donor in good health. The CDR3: CASSPVAISTQYF. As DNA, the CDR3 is TGTGCCAGCAGCCCTGTAGCGATTTCTACGCAGTATTTT.